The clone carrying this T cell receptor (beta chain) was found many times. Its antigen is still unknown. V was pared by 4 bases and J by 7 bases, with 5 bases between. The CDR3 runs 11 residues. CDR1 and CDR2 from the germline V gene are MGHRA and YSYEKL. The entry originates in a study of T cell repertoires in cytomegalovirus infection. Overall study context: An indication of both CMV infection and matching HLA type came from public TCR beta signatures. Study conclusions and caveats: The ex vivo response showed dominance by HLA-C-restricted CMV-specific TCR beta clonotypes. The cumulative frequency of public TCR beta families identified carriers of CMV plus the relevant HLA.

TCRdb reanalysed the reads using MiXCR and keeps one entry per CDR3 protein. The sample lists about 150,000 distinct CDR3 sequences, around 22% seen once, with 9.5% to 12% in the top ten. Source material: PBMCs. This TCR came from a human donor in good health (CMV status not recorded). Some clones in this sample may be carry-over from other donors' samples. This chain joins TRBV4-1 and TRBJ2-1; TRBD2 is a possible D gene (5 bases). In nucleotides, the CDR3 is TGCGCCAGCAGCCCGGGAAATGAGCAGTTCTTC. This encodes CASSPGNEQFF.